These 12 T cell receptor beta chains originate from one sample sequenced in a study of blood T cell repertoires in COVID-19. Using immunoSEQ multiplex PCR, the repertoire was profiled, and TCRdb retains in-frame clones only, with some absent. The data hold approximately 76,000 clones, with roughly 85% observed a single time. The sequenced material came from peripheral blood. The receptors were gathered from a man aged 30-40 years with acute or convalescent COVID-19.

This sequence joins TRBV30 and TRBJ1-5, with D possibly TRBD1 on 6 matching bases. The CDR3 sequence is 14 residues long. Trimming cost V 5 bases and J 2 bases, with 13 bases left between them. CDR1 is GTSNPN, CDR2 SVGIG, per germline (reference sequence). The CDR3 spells CAWSNRAGNQPQHF. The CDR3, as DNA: TGTGCCTGGTCCAACAGGGCTGGCAATCAGCCCCAGCATTTT. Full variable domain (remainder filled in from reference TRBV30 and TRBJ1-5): SQTIHQWPATLVQPVGSPLSLECTVEGTSNPNLYWYRQAAGRGLQLLFYSVGIGQISSEVPQNLSASRPQDRQFILSSKKLLLSDSGFYLCAWSNRAGNQPQHFGDGTRLSIL.

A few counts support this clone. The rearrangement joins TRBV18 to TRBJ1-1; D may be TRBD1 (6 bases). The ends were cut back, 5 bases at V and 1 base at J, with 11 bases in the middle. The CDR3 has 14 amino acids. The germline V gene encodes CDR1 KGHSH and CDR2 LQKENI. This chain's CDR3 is CASSVRTANTEAFF. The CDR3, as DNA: TGTGCCAGCTCAGTTAGGACAGCGAACACTGAAGCTTTCTTT.

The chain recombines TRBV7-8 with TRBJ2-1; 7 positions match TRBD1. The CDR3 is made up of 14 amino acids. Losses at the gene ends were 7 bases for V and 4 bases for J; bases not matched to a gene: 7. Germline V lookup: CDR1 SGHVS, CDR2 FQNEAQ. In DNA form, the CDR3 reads TGTGCCAGCACCCACAGGGGACCTTACAATGAGCAGTTCTTC. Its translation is CASTHRGPYNEQFF. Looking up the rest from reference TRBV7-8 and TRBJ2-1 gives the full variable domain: GAGVSQSPRYKVAKRGQDVALRCDPISGHVSLFWYQQALGQGPEFLTYFQNEAQLDKSGLPSDRFFAERPEGSVSTLKIQRTQQEDSAVYLCASTHRGPYNEQFFGPGTRLTVL.

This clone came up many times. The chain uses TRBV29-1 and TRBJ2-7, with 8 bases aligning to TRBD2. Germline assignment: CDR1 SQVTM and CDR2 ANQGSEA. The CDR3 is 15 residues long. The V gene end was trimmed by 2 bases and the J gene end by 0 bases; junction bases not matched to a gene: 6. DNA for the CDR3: TGCAGCGTTGAATACTTGAGCGGGAGCTCCTACGAGCAGTACTTC. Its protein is CSVEYLSGSSYEQYF.

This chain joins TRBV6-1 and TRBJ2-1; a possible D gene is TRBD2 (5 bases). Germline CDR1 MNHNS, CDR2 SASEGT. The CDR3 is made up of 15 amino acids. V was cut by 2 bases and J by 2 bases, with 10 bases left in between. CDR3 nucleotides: TGTGCCAGCAGTGAACACCCCGGGGCCTACAATGAGCAGTTCTTC. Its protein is CASSEHPGAYNEQFF.

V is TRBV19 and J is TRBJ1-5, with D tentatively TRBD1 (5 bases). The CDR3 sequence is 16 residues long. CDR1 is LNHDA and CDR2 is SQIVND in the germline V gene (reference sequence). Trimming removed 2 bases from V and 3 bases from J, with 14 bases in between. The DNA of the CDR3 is TGTGCCAGTAGTATAAGGGGTCACAGGAACAATCAGCCCCAGCATTTT. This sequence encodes CASSIRGHRNNQPQHF. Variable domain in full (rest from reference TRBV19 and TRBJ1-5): DGGITQSPKYLFRKEGQNVTLSCEQNLNHDAMYWYRQDPGQGLRLIYYSQIVNDFQKGDIAEGYSVSREKKESFPLTVTSAQKNPTAFYLCASSIRGHRNNQPQHFGDGTRLSIL.

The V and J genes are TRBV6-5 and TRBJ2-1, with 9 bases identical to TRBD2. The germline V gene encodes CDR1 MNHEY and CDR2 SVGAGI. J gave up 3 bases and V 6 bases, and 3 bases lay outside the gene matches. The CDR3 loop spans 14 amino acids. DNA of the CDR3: TGTGCCAGCAGAAAGCGGGAGGTCTACAATGAGCAGTTCTTC. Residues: CASRKREVYNEQFF.

CDR3 DNA sequence: TGTGCCAGCTCCGGGGAGCCCTTTAATCAGCCCCAGCATTTT. The encoded protein is CASSGEPFNQPQHF. The V gene is TRBV18, the J gene TRBJ1-5, with D unclear. The ends were cut back, 6 bases at V and 4 bases at J, with 13 bases in the middle. CDR1 and CDR2 (germline): KGHSH, LQKENI. This CDR3 region has 14 residues.

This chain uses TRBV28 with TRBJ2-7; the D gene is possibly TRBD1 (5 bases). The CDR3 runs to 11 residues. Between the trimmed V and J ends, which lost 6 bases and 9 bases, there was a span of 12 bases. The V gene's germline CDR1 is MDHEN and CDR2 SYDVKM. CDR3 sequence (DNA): TGTGCCAGCAGAGGATTAGGGGTGCAGTACTTC. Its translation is CASRGLGVQYF.

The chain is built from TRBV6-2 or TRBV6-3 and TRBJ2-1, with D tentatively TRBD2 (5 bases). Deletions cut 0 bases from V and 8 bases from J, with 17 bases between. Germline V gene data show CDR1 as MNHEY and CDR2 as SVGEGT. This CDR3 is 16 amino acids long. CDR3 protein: CASSYSPRRRYYEQFF. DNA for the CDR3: TGTGCCAGCAGTTACTCGCCCAGGAGGAGGTATTATGAGCAGTTCTTC.

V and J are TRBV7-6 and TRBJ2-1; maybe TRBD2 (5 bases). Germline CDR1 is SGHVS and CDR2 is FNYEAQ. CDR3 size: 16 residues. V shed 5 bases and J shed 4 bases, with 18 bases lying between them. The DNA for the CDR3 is TGTGCCAGCAGCCAGCCCGGAGCGGAGAATTACAATGAGCAGTTCTTC. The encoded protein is CASSQPGAENYNEQFF.

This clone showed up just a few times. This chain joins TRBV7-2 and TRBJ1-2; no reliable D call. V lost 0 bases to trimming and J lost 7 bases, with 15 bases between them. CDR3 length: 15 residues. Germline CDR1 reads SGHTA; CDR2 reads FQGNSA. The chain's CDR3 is CASSLAGDWVGGYTF. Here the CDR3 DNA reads TGTGCCAGCAGCTTAGCTGGAGACTGGGTGGGTGGCTACACCTTC.